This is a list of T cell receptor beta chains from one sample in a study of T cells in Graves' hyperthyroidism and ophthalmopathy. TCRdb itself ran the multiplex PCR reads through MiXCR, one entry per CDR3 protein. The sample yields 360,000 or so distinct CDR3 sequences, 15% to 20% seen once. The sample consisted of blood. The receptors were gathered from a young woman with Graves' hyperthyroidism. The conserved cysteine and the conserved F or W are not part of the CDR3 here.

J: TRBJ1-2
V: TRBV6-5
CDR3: ASSYGAARDGYT

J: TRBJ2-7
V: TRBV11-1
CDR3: ASSLGLEFGGNSYEQY

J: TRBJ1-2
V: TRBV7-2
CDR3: ASSLSPGGSNGYT

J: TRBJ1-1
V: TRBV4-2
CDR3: ASSQEAGSVGLTEAF

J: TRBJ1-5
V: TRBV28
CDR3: ASSRRRQGAGQPQH

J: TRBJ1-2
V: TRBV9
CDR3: ASTTSHGADSIYGYT

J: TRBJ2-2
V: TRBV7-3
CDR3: ASSLDRVAGELF

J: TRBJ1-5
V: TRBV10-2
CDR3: ASSEDRYQPQH

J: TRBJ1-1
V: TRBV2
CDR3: ASQRAGYDTEAF

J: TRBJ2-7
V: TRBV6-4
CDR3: ASRDRWGVWVGYEQY

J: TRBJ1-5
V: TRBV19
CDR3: ASSIVTDFRQPQH

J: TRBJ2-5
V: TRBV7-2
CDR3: ASSSYRGRGETQY

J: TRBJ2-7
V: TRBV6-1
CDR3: ASSLPPGQGVPEQY

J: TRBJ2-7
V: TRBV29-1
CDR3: SVEIGGMYEQY

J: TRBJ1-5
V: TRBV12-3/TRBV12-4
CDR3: ASSLSRLGNQPQH

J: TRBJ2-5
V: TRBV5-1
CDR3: ASSLRAIQETQY

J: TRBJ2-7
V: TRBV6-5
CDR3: ASSYVEGSRYEQY

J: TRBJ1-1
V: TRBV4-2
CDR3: ASSSGTSPEAF

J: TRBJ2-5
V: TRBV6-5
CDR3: ASSYGGGPRETQY

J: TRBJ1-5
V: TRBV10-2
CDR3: ATLDGVLSNQPQH

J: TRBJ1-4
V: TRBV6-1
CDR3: ASERDFLGEKLF

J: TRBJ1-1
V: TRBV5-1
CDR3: ASSGGQDAKAF

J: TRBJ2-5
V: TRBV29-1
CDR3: SVEDVTGGPETQY

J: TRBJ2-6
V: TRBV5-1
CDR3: ASRETAANVLT

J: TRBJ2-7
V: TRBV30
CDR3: AWRNRDRDPYEQY

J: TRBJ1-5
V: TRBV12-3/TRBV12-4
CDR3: ASSPGQSRPQH

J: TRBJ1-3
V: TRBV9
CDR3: ASSGTTGTGNTIY

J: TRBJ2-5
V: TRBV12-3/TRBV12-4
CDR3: ASSLWEGETQY

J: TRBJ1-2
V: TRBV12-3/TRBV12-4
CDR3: ASSWTGDYGYT

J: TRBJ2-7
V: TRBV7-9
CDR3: ASRPPGTEPYEQY

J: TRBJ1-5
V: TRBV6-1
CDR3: ASKGRGLNQPQH

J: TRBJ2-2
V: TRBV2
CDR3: ASTRALNTGELF

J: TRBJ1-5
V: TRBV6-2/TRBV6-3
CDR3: ASSSWGPYLSSNQPQH

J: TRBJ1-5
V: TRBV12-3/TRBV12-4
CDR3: ASSLRRKQPQH

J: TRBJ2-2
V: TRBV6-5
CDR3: ASSYAGRYTGELF

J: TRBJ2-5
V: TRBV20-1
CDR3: SAVLAGEETQY

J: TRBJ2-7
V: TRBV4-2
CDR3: ASSHYQRDRGPTEQY

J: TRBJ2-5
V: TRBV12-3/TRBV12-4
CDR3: ASSRQGMGVTQY

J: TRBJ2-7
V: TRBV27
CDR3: ASRLAAGTSGAAYEQY

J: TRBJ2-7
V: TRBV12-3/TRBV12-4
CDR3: ASSRDRVGEQY

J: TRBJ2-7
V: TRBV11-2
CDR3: ASSSRGGGLALGEQY

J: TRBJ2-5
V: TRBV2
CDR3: ASRGGLAGAGETQY

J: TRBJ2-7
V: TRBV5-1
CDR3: ASSSTGGDEQY

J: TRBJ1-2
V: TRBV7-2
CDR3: ASSSSTESYYGYT

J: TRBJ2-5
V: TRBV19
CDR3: ASSQIVQETQY

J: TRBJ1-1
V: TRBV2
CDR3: ASSEGRGLTGSILEAF

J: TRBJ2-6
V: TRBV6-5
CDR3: ASSYGGGGANVLT

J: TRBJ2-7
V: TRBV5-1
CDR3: ASSLTSGVGYEQY

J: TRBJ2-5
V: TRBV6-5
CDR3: ASSYTQGAMETQY

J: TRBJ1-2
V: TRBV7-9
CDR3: ASSERTGNYGYT

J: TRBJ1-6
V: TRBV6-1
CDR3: ASAWNTGESPLH